The clone carrying this TCR beta chain was seen repeatedly, ten times or more. The antigen is not known. The germline V and J ends were trimmed by 5 bases and 0 bases, with 10 bases remaining between them. The CDR3 is made up of 14 amino acids. Germline CDR1 reads LNHDA; CDR2 reads SQIVND (reference sequence). Template switching supplied a universal primer site; unique molecular identifiers were carried on the cDNA. TCRdb analysed the 5' RACE reads with MiXCR anew, one entry per CDR3 protein. The sample gives hundreds of thousands of distinct CDR3 sequences, around 10% of which show up once; 5% to 6% is in the top ten. This specimen belongs to a study of identical twins. General study points: Low generation probability was overrepresented in out-of-frame alpha sequences shared by twins.

The genes are TRBV19 and TRBJ1-1; D unresolved. The source of this sequence is a woman between 18 and 30 years old in good health. The sequenced material came from memory (CD45RO+) T cells sorted from blood. CDR3 in DNA: TGTGCCAGTAGTTCTTACAGAATGAACACTGAAGCTTTCTTT. Translated: CASSSYRMNTEAFF.